The 8 T cell receptor beta chains below come from one sample, sequenced in a study of blood T cell repertoires in COVID-19. Only in-frame clones appear in the TCRdb table, and some are missing; sequencing was by immunoSEQ multiplex PCR. The sample contains about 40,000 clones, 70% to 90% of which appear only once. Sequencing was carried out using peripheral blood. The receptors here all came from a human donor in a cohort sampled during active COVID-19.

This sequence joins TRBV6-2 or TRBV6-3 and TRBJ2-5; 12 positions agree with TRBD2. The CDR3 sequence is 16 residues long. CDR1 MNHEY and CDR2 SVGEGT come from the germline V gene. V lost 6 bases, J lost 0 bases, and 5 bases stayed unmatched. CDR3 in amino acids: CASSRGTSGYQETQYF. CDR3 DNA: TGTGCCAGCAGCCGTGGGACTAGCGGGTACCAAGAGACCCAGTACTTC.

V gene TRBV9 combines with J gene TRBJ2-1; D remains unclear. V dropped 4 bases and J dropped 8 bases, with 22 bases sitting between them. CDR1 is SGDLS and CDR2 is YYNGEE in the germline V gene. The CDR3 is 16 amino acids. DNA of the CDR3: TGTGCCAGCAGCAAAACCGGGTCTCAGAGAGCACATGAGCAGTTCTTC. Amino acids: CASSKTGSQRAHEQFF.

The genes are TRBV6-5 and TRBJ1-1, with D perhaps matching TRBD1 (5 bases). The CDR3 spans 15 residues. Germline CDR1 MNHEY, CDR2 SVGAGI. Trimming left V 9 bases short and J 0 bases short, with 17 bases between. Here the CDR3 reads CASRGGEQVNTEAFF. The CDR3 nucleotides are TGTGCCAGTAGGGGAGGGGAACAGGTGAACACTGAAGCTTTCTTT.

This sequence joins TRBV12-3 or TRBV12-4 and TRBJ2-7; tentatively, D is TRBD2 (6 bases). The length of the CDR3 is 13 residues. The ends were cut back, 1 base at V and 4 bases at J, with 8 bases in the middle. CDR3 protein: CASSLEGRYEQYF. The CDR3 nucleotides are TGTGCCAGCAGTTTAGAGGGGAGGTACGAGCAGTACTTC.

This chain links TRBV3-1 (or the pseudogene TRBV3-2) with TRBJ2-3, with 7 bases that match TRBD2. The CDR3 runs 14 residues. J lost 6 bases, V lost 3 bases, and 6 bases had no gene match. Germline V lookup: CDR1 LGHDT, CDR2 YNNKEL (reference sequence). The CDR3 DNA is TGTGCCAGCAGCCAGCGTAGCGGGCGCGATACGCAGTATTTT. This gives the protein CASSQRSGRDTQYF.

The V and J genes are TRBV18 and TRBJ1-1, with D unclear. Germline V gene sequence: CDR1 KGHSH, CDR2 LQKENI. V dropped 3 bases and J dropped 7 bases, with 9 bases sitting between them. The CDR3 runs to 12 residues. CDR3 in DNA: TGTGCCAGCTCACCTCTGGGAGGTGAAGCTTTCTTT. Its translation is CASSPLGGEAFF. Combining the CDR3 with reference TRBV18 and TRBJ1-1 gives the whole variable domain NAGVMQNPRHLVRRRGQEARLRCSPMKGHSHVYWYRQLPEEGLKFMVYLQKENIIDESGMPKERFSAEFPKEGPSILRIQQVVRGDSAAYFCASSPLGGEAFFGQGTRLTVV.

This chain connects TRBV3-1 (or the pseudogene TRBV3-2) to TRBJ2-5; D possibly corresponds to TRBD2 (5 bases). V gave up 4 bases and J gave up 4 bases, with 16 bases separating them. The CDR3 has 15 amino acids. Germline V gene sequence: CDR1 LGHDT, CDR2 YNNKEL (reference sequence). The chain's CDR3 is CASSLRRRSGETQYF. DNA for the CDR3: TGTGCCAGCAGCCTTAGGAGGAGATCGGGAGAGACCCAGTACTTC.

This clone was observed once. V gene TRBV19 combines with J gene TRBJ1-2, with D possibly matching TRBD1 (6 bases). Between the trimmed V and J ends, which lost 2 bases and 7 bases, there was a span of 11 bases. CDR1 is LNHDA, CDR2 SQIVND, per germline (reference sequence). The CDR3 sequence is 13 residues long. The CDR3 protein is CASSISRGGGYTF. In DNA form, the CDR3 reads TGTGCCAGTAGTATATCCAGGGGCGGTGGCTACACCTTC.